These 2 T cell receptor beta chains came from one sample sequenced in a study of CD8 T cells in Susac syndrome. Random-hexamer reverse transcription was applied to about 0.5 to 1 ug RNA. TCRdb re-called the immunoSEQ multiplex PCR reads with MiXCR, one entry per CDR3 protein. The data contain 150,000 to 200,000 distinct CDR3 sequences, over 85% of them seen just once; the ten biggest clones take up around 0.09%. Sequencing was carried out using CD4+ T cells from PBMCs. The receptor set was obtained from a human donor with multiple sclerosis.

The genes are TRBV6-1 and TRBJ2-7; no clear D gene. Germline V lookup: CDR1 MNHNS, CDR2 SASEGT. Trimming took off 6 bases at V and 0 bases at J, with 21 bases between the two ends. This CDR3 is 17 amino acids long. The CDR3 region has the DNA TGTGCCAGCAGCCTCCCCTCATCGGCGGTCAGCTCCTACGAGCAGTACTTC. This gives the protein CASSLPSSAVSSYEQYF.

The rearrangement uses TRBV29-1 and TRBJ1-2; 12 positions agree with TRBD1. In germline, CDR1 is SQVTM, CDR2 ANQGSEA. V shed 7 bases, J shed 7 bases, and the junction held 7 bases outside the gene matches. The CDR3 totals 13 residues. CDR3 protein: CSAKGQGAIGYTF. CDR3 nucleotide sequence: TGCAGCGCTAAGGGACAGGGGGCGATTGGCTACACCTTC.